The 14 T cell receptor beta chains below were found in one sample sequenced in a study of CXCR3-negative and CXCR3-positive naive CD8 T cells. Preparation of TRB cDNA libraries relied on 5' RACE carrying UMI labels. TCRdb reprocessed the 5' RACE reads, keeping one entry per CDR3 protein, no DNA. Its table records 56,000 or so distinct CDR3 sequences. The sample taken for sequencing was memory CD8+ T cells from blood. The receptors shown here come from a human donor in good health. Some clones in this sample may be carry-over from other donors' samples.

The chain is built from TRBV4-1 and TRBJ2-2; TCRdb's D gene call, TRBD2, goes unchecked for lack of DNA. Germline loops: CDR1 MGHRA, CDR2 YSYEKL. This CDR3 is built from 15 residues. The CDR3 sequence is CASSQAASVAGELFF.

J is TRBJ2-7 and V is TRBV15; the D call of TRBD2 rests on TCRdb alone, since no DNA is present to check it. The CDR3 extends over 14 amino acids. Germline lookup yields CDR1 LNHNV and CDR2 YYDKDF (reference sequence). The CDR3 region is CATSEGAGPYEQYF.

J is TRBJ2-3 and V is TRBV28; TCRdb designates TRBD2, a call that cannot be tested without DNA. The CDR3 extends over 19 amino acids. CDR1 MDHEN and CDR2 SYDVKM come from the germline V gene. The CDR3 reads CASSFRRLAGGHSIDTQYF. The full variable domain, with the rest looked up from reference TRBV28 and TRBJ2-3, is DVKVTQSSRYLVKRTGEKVFLECVQDMDHENMFWYRQDPGLGLRLIYFSYDVKMKEKGDIPEGYSVSREKKERFSLILESASTNQTSMYLCASSFRRLAGGHSIDTQYFGPGTRLTVL.

The genes are TRBV20-1 and TRBJ1-5. The CDR3 has 15 amino acids. Germline V gene data show CDR1 as DFQATT and CDR2 as SNEGSKA (reference sequence). The CDR3 reads CSASRANGGNQPQHF.

The gene calls are TRBV28 and TRBJ2-5; TCRdb proposes TRBD1, but this gene call is untestable without DNA. Per the germline V gene, CDR1 is MDHEN and CDR2 is SYDVKM. This CDR3 spans 16 amino acids. CDR3 in amino acids: CASSLSSWTGVTAQYF.

This chain links TRBV5-1 with TRBJ2-1. Per germline, CDR1 SGHRS and CDR2 YFSETQ. The CDR3 spans 14 residues. CDR3 sequence reads: CASSLGKGHNEQFF.

The chain is built from TRBV28 and TRBJ1-5. Germline CDR1 and CDR2: MDHEN and SYDVKM. The CDR3 is 16 amino acids. The CDR3 protein is CASSLTGRDPGGPQHF.

CDR3 sequence reads: CSAPTMTPTYEQYF. The genes are TRBV20-1 and TRBJ2-7. Germline V gives CDR1 DFQATT, CDR2 SNEGSKA (reference sequence). The CDR3 spans 14 residues.

This chain links TRBV6-6 with TRBJ2-2; the D call of TRBD2 rests on TCRdb alone, since no DNA is present to check it. The CDR3 runs to 16 residues. The germline gives CDR1 MNHNY, CDR2 SVGAGI (reference sequence). The chain's CDR3 is CASSYSGTSTAGELFF.

This clonotype ranks as medium-sized in terms of frequency. This sequence joins TRBV7-3 and TRBJ2-1; TCRdb returns TRBD2, unconfirmable since there is no DNA. Germline CDR1 and CDR2: SGHTA and FQGTGA. The CDR3 consists of 15 residues. CDR3 region: CASSQGLAGNNEQFF.

This chain connects TRBV14 to TRBJ2-1. Germline V gene lookup returns CDR1 SGHDN and CDR2 FVKESK. CDR3 size: 13 residues. The CDR3 is CASSQASFLAEFF.

The rearrangement uses TRBV7-9 and TRBJ2-1; the D call of TRBD1 rests on TCRdb alone, since no DNA is present to check it. The CDR3 spans 13 residues. Looked up from germline, CDR1 is SEHNR and CDR2 is FQNEAQ (reference sequence). This CDR3 is CASSPTGGSEQFF.

This chain connects TRBV19 to TRBJ1-1. The germline V gene encodes CDR1 LNHDA and CDR2 SQIVND (reference sequence). This CDR3 contains 13 residues. CDR3 in amino acids: CASSIAVNTEAFF.

The genes are TRBV20-1 and TRBJ2-2; as DNA is missing, the TRBD1 call by TCRdb cannot be tested. The CDR3 loop spans 14 amino acids. The germline gives CDR1 DFQATT, CDR2 SNEGSKA (reference sequence). The CDR3 region is CSARRGGYTGELFF.